This entry lists 3 T cell receptor beta chains sequenced from one sample in a study of technical replicates of blood from several donors (dated by TCRdb to about 2017). The library came from the immunoSEQ multiplex PCR assay. As stored in TCRdb, this immuneACCESS dataset retains in-frame rearrangements with V and J assigned. A fraction of the clones does not appear; measured against another copy, unresolved V genes explain less than half of the discrepancy, and the remainder lacks a known reason. The sample table records under 85,000 clones; approximately 92% of these occur just once. The ten largest clones represent roughly 0.41% of the sample. Sequenced material: T cells isolated from PBMCs. Receptor source: a human donor in good health.

The chain carries TRBV2 and TRBJ2-5; D perhaps matches TRBD1 (6 bases). CDR3 size: 15 residues. Looked up from germline, CDR1 is SNHLY and CDR2 is FYNNEI. Trimming left V 4 bases short and J 4 bases short, with 16 bases between. The CDR3 reads CASSGSRGGGETQYF. CDR3 DNA sequence: TGTGCCAGCAGTGGGAGCAGGGGTGGTGGAGAGACCCAGTACTTC.

The V call is TRBV11-2, the J call TRBJ1-3; the D is unclear. This CDR3 comprises 12 residues. In germline, CDR1 is SGHAT, CDR2 FQNNGV. Deletions cut 6 bases from V and 6 bases from J, with 9 bases between. CDR3 loop: CASSSGPNTIYF. The CDR3 bases are TGTGCCAGCAGTTCAGGCCCAAACACCATATATTTT.

CDR3 DNA: TGTGCCAGCAGCCTTACAGTAACCGACGAGCAGTACTTC. Residues: CASSLTVTDEQYF. The chain couples TRBV5-4 to TRBJ2-7; D is unclear. The V end lost 4 bases, the J end lost 5 bases, and 13 bases lay between the germline ends. The CDR3 length is 13 residues. Germline V gene data show CDR1 as SGHNT and CDR2 as YYREEE (reference sequence). The entire variable domain, with the rest obtained from reference TRBV5-4 and TRBJ2-7, is as follows: ETGVTQSPTHLIKTRGQQVTLRCSSQSGHNTVSWYQQALGQGPQFIFQYYREEENGRGNFPPRFSGLQFPNYSSELNVNALELDDSALYLCASSLTVTDEQYFGPGTRLTVT.